This T cell receptor beta chain was observed in a study of T cell changes during pregnancy in multiple sclerosis. The protocol was immunoSEQ multiplex PCR, while the TCRdb copy is restricted to in-frame clones and leaves out a portion. The sample gives 90,000 to 120,000 clones, 91% of which show up once; about 3% is in the top ten. J was trimmed by 1 base and V by 0 bases; bases with no gene match: 12. The CDR3 runs 18 residues. Per the germline V gene, CDR1 is SGHRS and CDR2 is YFSETQ. A single count supports this clone. This TCR came from a female donor with multiple sclerosis, enrolled in a pregnancy study. The sequencing here drew on peripheral blood, taken after pregnancy. The genes are TRBV5-1 and TRBJ1-1, with TRBD1 matching 7 bases. The chain's CDR3 is CASSLEPLPQGGNTEAFF. CDR3 DNA: TGCGCCAGCAGCTTGGAGCCTCTCCCTCAGGGGGGGAACACTGAAGCTTTCTTT. Complete variable domain (other parts from reference TRBV5-1 and TRBJ1-1): KAGVTQTPRYLIKTRGQQVTLSCSPISGHRSVSWYQQTPGQGLQFLFEYFSETQRNKGNFPGRFSGRQFSNSRSEMNVSTLELGDSALYLCASSLEPLPQGGNTEAFFGQGTRLTVV.